Following are 8 T cell receptor beta chains from one sample sequenced in a study of vaccination and CD4 T cells after COVID-19 (dated by TCRdb to between 2022 and 2023). These receptors have no known antigen. The receptor library was made with PCR. For sequencing, an Illumina iSeq 100 was employed. At the Johns Hopkins FTIC core, DNA from the cultured CD4+ T cells underwent TCR sequencing with the Oncomine TCR Beta short-read assay. Clones were called with MiXCR by TCRdb after fastp trimmed the public reads at Q25, and only in-frame beta chains were retained. Rows matching on CDR3 protein sequence are summarized as one entry with the most common DNA and genes. The sample includes about 20,000 distinct CDR3 sequences, with less than 55% observed a single time. The ten most abundant clones make up roughly 9.3% of the sample. Taken with the paper, the label for treatment or condition translates to: roughly 10-day PBMC culture with coronavirus spike peptide pools or control peptides (ViraFEST assay).

The sample was CD4+ T cells from blood, cultured in vitro. The source of these receptors is a human donor who had recovered from COVID-19.

This clonotype has a handful of counts. This CDR3 is CSARGTVGIEQYF. Written as DNA, the CDR3 is TGCAGTGCTAGGGGGACAGTCGGGATCGAGCAGTACTTC. The chain has TRBV20-1 and TRBJ2-7; 7 nucleotides align to TRBD1. The CDR3 sequence is 13 residues long. Germline V gives CDR1 DFQATT, CDR2 SNEGSKA (reference sequence). V lost 3 bases, J lost 6 bases, and 8 bases stayed unmatched.

The CDR3 is CASSVGIRVKADTQYF. The CDR3 DNA is TGTGCCAGCAGCGTAGGAATCCGGGTAAAGGCAGATACGCAGTATTTT. The chain is built from TRBV28 and TRBJ2-3, with D hard to call. Trimming pared 6 bases from V and 4 bases from J, leaving 20 bases between. The length of the CDR3 is 16 residues. Per germline, CDR1 MDHEN and CDR2 SYDVKM.

In this sample, this clonotype turned up a few times. The V call is TRBV27, the J call TRBJ2-5; 13 bases fit TRBD2. In germline, CDR1 is MNHEY, CDR2 SMNVEV (reference sequence). CDR3 length: 14 amino acids. V dropped 6 bases and J dropped 4; count of bases not matched to a gene: 2. The CDR3 region has the DNA TGTGCCAGCAGATGGACTAGCGGGGGAGAGACCCAGTACTTC. Translation: CASRWTSGGETQYF.

This clonotype was detected only a few times. The chain carries TRBV15 and TRBJ2-2, with D unclear. This CDR3 spans 13 amino acids. Germline CDR1 is LNHNV and CDR2 is YYDKDF (reference sequence). Trimming pared 3 bases from V and 4 bases from J, leaving 6 bases between. The CDR3 spells CATSRDGTGELFF. CDR3 bases: TGTGCCACCAGCAGGGATGGCACCGGGGAGCTGTTTTTT.

The rearrangement uses TRBV2 and TRBJ2-2; TRBD2 might be the D (6 bases). Trimming cost V 6 bases and J 6 bases, with 14 bases left between them. The CDR3 is 14 residues long. Per the germline V gene, CDR1 is SNHLY and CDR2 is FYNNEI. The CDR3 loop is CASRQTSYSGELFF. CDR3 in DNA: TGTGCCAGCAGACAAACTAGCTACTCCGGGGAGCTGTTTTTT.

In its sample, this clonotype was seen a few times. The chain has TRBV20-1 and TRBJ1-2; 7 bases are shared with TRBD1. Germline loops: CDR1 DFQATT, CDR2 SNEGSKA (reference sequence). The CDR3 extends over 14 amino acids. With V trimmed by 1 base and J by 8 bases, 10 bases remained unmatched. The CDR3 nucleotides read TGCAGTGCTAGAGCCGACAGGGAGGTTGAGGGCTACACCTTC. Translation: CSARADREVEGYTF.

The chain uses TRBV27 and TRBJ1-1, with D possibly matching TRBD1 (6 bases). With 7 bases removed from V and 0 bases from J, the gap between germline ends came to 21 bases. The CDR3 runs 17 residues. Germline lookup yields CDR1 MNHEY and CDR2 SMNVEV (reference sequence). The CDR3 reads CASNRSGEGKMNTEAFF. DNA of the CDR3: TGTGCCAGCAACCGATCAGGGGAGGGGAAGATGAACACTGAAGCTTTCTTT.

The genes are TRBV6-1 and TRBJ2-3; perhaps TRBD2 as D (6 bases). Germline V gene sequence: CDR1 MNHNS, CDR2 SASEGT. This CDR3 comprises 16 residues. V gave up 3 bases and J gave up 7 bases, with 20 bases separating them. CDR3 amino acids: CASSERLALRSNTQYF. CDR3 nucleotides: TGTGCCAGCAGTGAGAGGCTAGCGCTAAGGTCAAATACGCAGTATTTT.